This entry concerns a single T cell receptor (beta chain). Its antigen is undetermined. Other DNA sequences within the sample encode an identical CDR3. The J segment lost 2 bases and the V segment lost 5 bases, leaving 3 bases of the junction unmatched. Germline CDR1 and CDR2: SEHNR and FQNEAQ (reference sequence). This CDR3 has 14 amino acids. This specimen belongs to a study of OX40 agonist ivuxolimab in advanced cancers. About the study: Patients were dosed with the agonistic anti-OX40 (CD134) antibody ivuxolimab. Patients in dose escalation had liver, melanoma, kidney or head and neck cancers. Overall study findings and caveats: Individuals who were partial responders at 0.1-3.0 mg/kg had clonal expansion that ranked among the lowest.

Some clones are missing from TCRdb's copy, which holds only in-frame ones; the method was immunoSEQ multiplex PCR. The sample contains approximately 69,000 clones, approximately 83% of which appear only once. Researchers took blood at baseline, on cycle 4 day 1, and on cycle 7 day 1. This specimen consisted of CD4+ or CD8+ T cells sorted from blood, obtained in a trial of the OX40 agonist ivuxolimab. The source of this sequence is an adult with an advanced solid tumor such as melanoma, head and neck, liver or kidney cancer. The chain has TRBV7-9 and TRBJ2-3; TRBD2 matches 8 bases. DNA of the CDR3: TGTGCCAGCAGCCCGGGGGGGAACACAGATACGCAGTATTTT. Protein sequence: CASSPGGNTDTQYF.